What follows describes a single T cell receptor (beta chain). The antigen is undetermined. These data belong to a study of T cells in Graves' hyperthyroidism and ophthalmopathy. In the study overall: Blood was drawn when the patient was first diagnosed and still untreated.

Amplified TCR beta CDR3 regions came from RNA transcripts. Initially, a first-round RT-PCR of the TCR CDR3 employed the HTBI primer set. TCRdb reprocessed the multiplex PCR reads via MiXCR and lists one record per CDR3 protein. The table includes around 400,000 distinct CDR3 sequences, around a sixth detected once. General study findings and limits: Among clonotypes expanded in thyroid above 0.001, most were also found in blood.

Per the germline V gene, CDR1 is MGHDK and CDR2 is SYGVNS. The V gene lost 5 bases and the J gene lost 1 base, with 8 bases spanning the gap. The CDR3 runs to 13 residues. This sequence joins TRBV25-1 and TRBJ1-1; no firm D call. Sequencing was performed on blood. This clonotype originated in a woman between 18 and 29 years old with Graves' hyperthyroidism that later progressed to Graves' ophthalmopathy. The CDR3 spells CASSTHENTEAFF. The CDR3 nucleotides read TGTGCCAGCAGTACGCACGAGAACACTGAAGCTTTCTTT.